One sample yielded the 14 T cell receptor beta chains listed below, sequenced in a study of OX40 agonist ivuxolimab in advanced cancers. TCRdb's copy holds only in-frame clones and misses some; the assay was immunoSEQ multiplex PCR. The table shows roughly 90,000 clones, with roughly nine tenths occurring only once. The specimen was CD4+ or CD8+ T cells sorted from blood, collected in a trial of the OX40 agonist ivuxolimab. These receptors originate from an adult with an advanced solid tumor such as melanoma, head and neck, liver or kidney cancer.

The chain recombines TRBV5-4 with TRBJ2-5, with D possibly matching TRBD1 (7 bases). The CDR3 covers 15 residues. Germline assignment: CDR1 SGHNT and CDR2 YYREEE (reference sequence). V dropped 4 bases and J dropped 1 base, with 14 bases sitting between them. CDR3 sequence reads: CASSPGGNFQETQYF. CDR3 in DNA: TGTGCCAGCAGCCCAGGGGGGAACTTCCAAGAGACCCAGTACTTC.

The chain combines TRBV4-1 with TRBJ2-1; TRBD2 might be the D (6 bases). The CDR3 has 15 residues. V was shortened by 1 base and J by 5 bases, with 12 bases between the two germline ends. CDR1 and CDR2 (germline): MGHRA, YSYEKL. Here the CDR3 DNA reads TGCGCCAGCAGCCAAGTCGGGAGATTACACAATGAGCAGTTCTTC. It is translated as CASSQVGRLHNEQFF.

The chain links TRBV5-6 to TRBJ1-2; D is undetermined. V was clipped by 4 bases and J by 0 bases, with 13 bases between them. The CDR3 runs to 15 residues. Looked up from germline, CDR1 is SGHDT and CDR2 is YYEEEE. The CDR3 is CASSPPSRPNYGYTF. CDR3 DNA sequence: TGTGCCAGCAGCCCCCCCTCCAGACCTAACTATGGCTACACCTTC.

V and J are TRBV7-9 and TRBJ1-2, with D tentatively TRBD1 (6 bases). The CDR3 covers 15 residues. CDR1 SEHNR and CDR2 FQNEAQ come from the germline V gene (reference sequence). V lost 3 bases, J lost 4 bases, and 15 bases lay in between. CDR3 sequence: CASSFGETGFYGYTF. The CDR3 DNA reads TGTGCCAGCAGCTTCGGAGAAACAGGGTTCTATGGCTACACCTTC.

This chain joins TRBV7-3 and TRBJ2-2; 7 nucleotides line up with TRBD1. Germline loops: CDR1 SGHTA, CDR2 FQGTGA. With V trimmed by 5 bases and J by 1 base, 4 bases remained unmatched. CDR3 size: 15 residues. The CDR3 DNA follows: TGTGCCAGCAGCGTCGGGACAGAGAACACCGGGGAGCTGTTTTTT. Translating it yields CASSVGTENTGELFF.

The rearrangement uses TRBV18 and TRBJ2-5; 8 nucleotides align to TRBD1. The CDR3 covers 12 residues. The germline CDR1 and CDR2 sequences are KGHSH and LQKENI. The CDR3 region has the DNA TGTGCAGGACAGGGAAGTTTGGAGACCCAGTACTTC. It is translated as CAGQGSLETQYF.

Turning to this clone: Within the sample, other DNA sequences also encode this same CDR3. The rearrangement joins TRBV30 to TRBJ1-1, with D uncertain. Germline V gene lookup returns CDR1 GTSNPN and CDR2 SVGIG (reference sequence). The CDR3 is 13 amino acids. The V end lost 0 bases, the J end lost 5 bases, and 10 bases lay between the germline ends. The CDR3 loop is CAWSVREDTEAFF. Written as DNA, the CDR3 is TGTGCCTGGAGTGTACGAGAGGATACTGAAGCTTTCTTT.

CDR3 sequence: CASSPAAAENSYEQYF. CDR3 DNA: TGTGCCAGCAGCCCGGCCGCAGCCGAAAACTCCTACGAGCAGTACTTC. The chain couples TRBV7-8 to TRBJ2-7; D not resolved. Trimming removed 5 bases at V and 0 bases at J, with 17 bases between. The germline gives CDR1 SGHVS, CDR2 FQNEAQ. The CDR3 is 16 residues long. Full variable domain (missing parts from reference TRBV7-8 and TRBJ2-7): GAGVSQSPRYKVAKRGQDVALRCDPISGHVSLFWYQQALGQGPEFLTYFQNEAQLDKSGLPSDRFFAERPEGSVSTLKIQRTQQEDSAVYLCASSPAAAENSYEQYFGPGTRLTVT.

V gene TRBV5-6 combines with J gene TRBJ2-4; the D gene is possibly TRBD2 (6 bases). In germline, CDR1 is SGHDT, CDR2 YYEEEE. The CDR3 is made up of 16 amino acids. Deletions cut 0 bases from V and 7 bases from J, with 17 bases between. The DNA for the CDR3 is TGTGCCAGCAGCTTGGGGCATACCCGGGGGTGGAACATTCAGTACTTC. It is translated as CASSLGHTRGWNIQYF.

The rearrangement uses TRBV9 and TRBJ1-1; D is undetermined. Per germline, CDR1 SGDLS and CDR2 YYNGEE. The CDR3 extends over 15 amino acids. V was cut by 4 bases and J by 6 bases, with 19 bases left in between. The CDR3: CASSPTSKGFAEAFF. The CDR3 DNA reads TGTGCCAGCAGCCCAACCAGTAAGGGATTCGCTGAAGCTTTCTTT.

CDR3: CASSLGSGDTQYF. CDR3 coding DNA: TGTGCCAGCAGCTTAGGCTCGGGAGATACGCAGTATTTT. The J gene is TRBJ2-3, the V gene TRBV7-8; the D is unclear. V lost 1 base and J lost 5, with 7 bases in between. The germline V gene has CDR1 SGHVS and CDR2 FQNEAQ. CDR3 length equals 13 residues.

The V and J genes are TRBV28 and TRBJ1-2; 10 bases match TRBD1. Trimming removed 6 bases from V and 4 bases from J; junction bases left unmatched: 5. The germline CDR1 and CDR2 sequences are MDHEN and SYDVKM. The CDR3 runs to 14 residues. In DNA form, the CDR3 reads TGTGCCAGCAGGGACGGGACAGGGGTCTATGGCTACACCTTC. It codes for CASRDGTGVYGYTF.

V gene TRBV9 combines with J gene TRBJ1-1, with D possibly matching TRBD1 (5 bases). The CDR3 contains 14 residues. The germline gives CDR1 SGDLS, CDR2 YYNGEE. Trimming left V 6 bases short and J 0 bases short, with 12 bases between. CDR3 bases: TGTGCCAGCACAGCTGGACACCTGAACACTGAAGCTTTCTTT. It translates to CASTAGHLNTEAFF.

In regard to this clone: One end of the junction does not line up with germline, which may come from a read error. The chain joins TRBV2 to TRBJ1-2; 9 nucleotides line up with TRBD1. The CDR3 is 15 residues long. The germline V gene encodes CDR1 SNHLY and CDR2 FYNNEI. For the CDR3, the DNA is TGTGCCAGCAGGGAAGGGACAGGGTATAACTATGGCTACACCTTC. Translation: CASREGTGYNYGYTF.